The source of this T cell receptor beta chain is a study of T cells in localized non-small cell lung cancer (TCRdb year 2020). Regarding the complete study: Comparing tumors with uninvolved tumor-adjacent lungs, the study looked at the T cell repertoires of 200 to 250 patients with early-stage NSCLC. All 230 or so NSCLC patients in the cohort were treatment-naive and had localized lung tumors that were resected. NSCLC patients had a mean age of roughly 69 years, and around 130 were male and nearly 110 female.

The paper as a whole reports these results and caveats: A median of about 53 of the top 100 tumor clones were detected in paired uninvolved adjacent lung, and some 29 of these tumor clones were also found among the top 100 clones of the paired uninvolved adjacent lung. Because of the exploratory design, TCR variables were selected using unadjusted p-values without false-discovery rate correction. Because multi-region tumor sequencing was not done, intratumor heterogeneity could not be ruled out. Uninvolved tumor-adjacent lung showed the highest T cell clonality, higher than tumor, which suggests more focused antigenic responses in the adjacent lung. Higher T cell density in blood was associated with longer overall survival, whereas higher clonality in adjacent lung was associated with shorter survival.

The germline V gene (reference sequence) supplies CDR1 SEHNR and CDR2 FQNEAQ. V sheds 0 bases and J sheds 2 bases, leaving 10 bases between their ends. The CDR3 sequence holds 15 residues, the cysteine and phenylalanine included. The only DNA kept is the CDR3, 45 bases in frame from the first base. At diagnosis, peripheral blood, uninvolved tumor-adjacent lung and tumor were collected and were preserved as a mix of fresh-frozen and FFPE material. For TCR repertoire profiling, the blood samples were analyzed as peripheral blood mononuclear cells. This clone was detected a few times. No cognate antigen has been identified for it. No base quality information exists; no much larger clone differs at one position. TCR beta CDR3 regions were sequenced from DNA using the immunoSEQ Assay. The study's own analysis went as follows. To compute T cell density, TCR beta template counts were normalized to usable DNA, which was estimated by amplifying housekeeping genes. Using the preseqR package, richness was estimated by extrapolating to 120,000 templates for tissue samples and 400,000 templates for PBMC samples. Clonality was calculated as one minus Pielou's evenness. To identify tissue-enriched TCRs, differential abundance testing was run on productive amino-acid clonotypes with a minimum total count of 5 and an alpha of 0.1. The Jaccard Index and the Morisita Overlap Index were used to measure how much the repertoires overlapped between compartments. GLIPH grouped TCR beta CDR3s together with public tetramer-defined viral CDR3s, and a viral motif had to include at least three viral sequences and show V-gene enrichment. The clones in this table, taken by TCRdb from immuneACCESS, are in-frame only. Not every clone is retained; where verified, under half of the shortfall comes from an unresolved V gene, and the cause of the rest is unknown. The V and J calls and clone size were taken over from that table, and D and trimming were inferred from the DNA. For this sample the table gives over 70,000 clones, of which roughly 93% were detected only once. The ten largest clones capture 4.1% of the sample.

Sequences were derived from PBMCs, sampled before any cancer treatment. The receptor was derived from a woman aged 40-70 years with stage II squamous cell lung carcinoma. The rearranged segments are TRBV7-9 and TRBJ1-2; the D region possibly corresponds to TRBD1 (5 bases align). Read as DNA, the sequence is TGTGCCAGCAGCTTAGCTGGGACCAAGAACTATGGCTACACCTTC. Its protein reads: CASSLAGTKNYGYTF.